This T cell receptor beta chain was sequenced for a study of regulatory T cells in long-lasting Graves disease. Notes on the study in general: Among the persistent patients, approximately 2,900 public clonotypes were shared, more than the 750 to 1,000 shared among new patients. Graves' patients with persistent disease showed TCR diversity lower than patients newly diagnosed. Persistent disease preferred TRBV28, TRBJ1-2 and TRBJ2-5.

CDR1 is SGHTA, CDR2 FQGNSA, per germline. There are 16 residues in the CDR3. Unmatched junction bases numbered 12, after V lost 5 bases and J lost 5 bases. Construction of the TCR beta libraries employed iRepertoire HTBI primers in conjunction with Arm-PCR of CDR3 regions. TCRdb reprocessed the multiplex PCR reads with MiXCR, giving one entry per CDR3 protein. Of under 450,000 distinct CDR3 sequences detected, 23% appear once; the ten largest clones hold about 26%. With regard to this clonotype: Its antigen is unidentified.

Indicated time point: persistent/refractory GD, antithyroid drugs over 5 years with positive TRAb. With RNA extracted from PBMCs as input, the TCR library was made. A volume of approximately 9.8 milliliters of peripheral blood was collected in EDTA tubes. The sample in question was peripheral blood mononuclear cells (PBMCs), obtained when the disease was refractory, from a patient treated with antithyroid drugs. The V and J genes are TRBV7-2 and TRBJ1-2; 9 bases are shared with TRBD1. The clonotype originates from a female donor with Graves disease. The DNA for the CDR3 is TGTGCCAGCAGCCCATTAACAGGGGGCGCGATGTATGGCTACACCTTC. Translated: CASSPLTGGAMYGYTF. Full variable domain (rest looked up from reference TRBV7-2 and TRBJ1-2): GAGVSQSPSNKVTEKGKDVELRCDPISGHTALYWYRQSLGQGLEFLIYFQGNSAPDKSGLPSDRFSAERTGGSVSTLTIQRTQQEDSAVYLCASSPLTGGAMYGYTFGSGTRLTVV.